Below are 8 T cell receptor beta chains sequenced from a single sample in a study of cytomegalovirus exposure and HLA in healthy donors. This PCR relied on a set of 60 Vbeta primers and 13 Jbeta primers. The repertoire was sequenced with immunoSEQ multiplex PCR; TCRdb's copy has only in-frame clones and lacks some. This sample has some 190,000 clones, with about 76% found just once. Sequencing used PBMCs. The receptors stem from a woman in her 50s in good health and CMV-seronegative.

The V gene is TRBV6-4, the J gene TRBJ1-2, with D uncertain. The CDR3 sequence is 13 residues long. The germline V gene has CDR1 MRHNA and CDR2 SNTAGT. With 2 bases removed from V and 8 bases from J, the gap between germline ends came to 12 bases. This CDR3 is CASSDMRVFGYTF. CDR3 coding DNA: TGTGCCAGCAGTGACATGAGGGTGTTCGGCTACACCTTC.

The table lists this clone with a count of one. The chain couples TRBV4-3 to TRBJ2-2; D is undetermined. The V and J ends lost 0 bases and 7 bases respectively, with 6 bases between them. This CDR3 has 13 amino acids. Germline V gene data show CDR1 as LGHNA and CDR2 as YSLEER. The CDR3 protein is CASSQDLFGELFF. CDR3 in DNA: TGCGCCAGCAGCCAAGACCTCTTCGGGGAGCTGTTTTTT.

The DNA of the CDR3 is TGTGCCAGCTCACCATCATTGACAGGGACGAGGCCTGAAGCTTTCTTT. Residues: CASSPSLTGTRPEAFF. The J gene is TRBJ1-1, the V gene TRBV18, with TRBD1 identical over 7 bases. Germline values: CDR1 KGHSH, CDR2 LQKENI. J was trimmed by 6 bases and V by 2 bases; bases with no gene match: 12. The CDR3 is made up of 16 amino acids.

The CDR3 loop is CASSFSGPQVAGYTF. CDR3 bases: TGCGCCAGCAGCTTCAGTGGGCCCCAGGTAGCGGGCTACACCTTC. The chain carries TRBV5-1 and TRBJ1-2; D unresolved. The length of the CDR3 is 15 residues. Germline CDR1 is SGHRS and CDR2 is YFSETQ. Trimming removed 2 bases from V and 8 bases from J, with 19 bases in between. The full variable domain, its missing parts supplied by reference TRBV5-1 and TRBJ1-2, is KAGVTQTPRYLIKTRGQQVTLSCSPISGHRSVSWYQQTPGQGLQFLFEYFSETQRNKGNFPGRFSGRQFSNSRSEMNVSTLELGDSALYLCASSFSGPQVAGYTFGSGTRLTVV.

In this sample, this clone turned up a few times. CDR3: CASSVGDRGQETQYF. CDR3 DNA: TGTGCCAGCAGCGTAGGGGACAGGGGGCAAGAGACCCAGTACTTC. The chain is built from TRBV9 and TRBJ2-5; 11 bases agree with TRBD1. The CDR3 has 15 amino acids. CDR1 is SGDLS, CDR2 YYNGEE, per germline. V shed 0 bases, J shed 2 bases, and the junction held 0 bases outside the gene matches.

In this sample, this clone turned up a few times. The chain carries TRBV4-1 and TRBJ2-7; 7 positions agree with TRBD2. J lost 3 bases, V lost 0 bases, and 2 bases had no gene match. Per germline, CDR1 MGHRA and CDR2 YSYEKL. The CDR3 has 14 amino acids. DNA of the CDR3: TGCGCCAGCAGCCAAGAAGGGAGGGACTACGAGCAGTACTTC. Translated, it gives CASSQEGRDYEQYF.

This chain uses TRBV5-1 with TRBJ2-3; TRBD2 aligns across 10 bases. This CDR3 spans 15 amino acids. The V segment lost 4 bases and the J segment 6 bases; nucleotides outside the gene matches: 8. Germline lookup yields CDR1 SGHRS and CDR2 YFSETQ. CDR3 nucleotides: TGCGCCAGCAGCGAGGGGACTAGCGCGTCCGATACGCAGTATTTT. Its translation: CASSEGTSASDTQYF.

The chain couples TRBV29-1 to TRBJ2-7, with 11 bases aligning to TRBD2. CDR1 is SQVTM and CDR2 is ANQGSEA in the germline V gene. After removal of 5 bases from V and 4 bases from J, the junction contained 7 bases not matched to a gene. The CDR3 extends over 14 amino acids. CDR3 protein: CSVLRTSGLYEQYF. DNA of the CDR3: TGCAGCGTTTTAAGGACTAGCGGGCTTTACGAGCAGTACTTC.